This T cell receptor beta chain was recorded in a study of Graves' ophthalmopathy and Graves' hyperthyroidism. Study-wide results and caveats: From stable hyperthyroidism, ophthalmopathy was separated by a 13-signature model with about 88% sensitivity and 75% to 82% specificity. Also, most clonotypes expanded in the thyroid above 0.001 frequency appeared in blood.

This clonotype was observed a few times. Its antigen is still unknown. Diagnoses were established from clinical symptoms, serum thyroxine, TRAb, thyroid ultrasound and orbital computed tomography. The CDR3 loop spans 15 amino acids. The junction had 8 bases not matched to a gene; V was cut back by 2 bases and J by 5 bases. Germline V gene data show CDR1 as SQVTM and CDR2 as ANQGSEA. Beta-chain TCR CDR3 regions were amplified from RNA transcripts. Second-round multiplex PCR came after first-round RT-PCR with HTBI primers. TCRdb called the multiplex PCR reads again in MiXCR, with one record for every CDR3 protein. The profile shows 200,000 to 300,000 distinct CDR3 sequences, around 50% of them singletons.

This TCR came from an adult man with Graves' ophthalmopathy. The sample taken for sequencing was peripheral blood. The gene calls are TRBV29-1 and TRBJ1-2; the match to TRBD1 covers 10 bases. In DNA form, the CDR3 reads TGCAGCGTTGAACAGGGGCGGGACAGGGGATATGGCTACACCTTC. Its translation is CSVEQGRDRGYGYTF. The full variable domain, with the rest looked up from reference TRBV29-1 and TRBJ1-2, is SAVISQKPSRDICQRGTSLTIQCQVDSQVTMMFWYRQQPGQSLTLIATANQGSEATYESGFVIDKFPISRPNLTFSTLTVSNMSPEDSSIYLCSVEQGRDRGYGYTFGSGTRLTVV.